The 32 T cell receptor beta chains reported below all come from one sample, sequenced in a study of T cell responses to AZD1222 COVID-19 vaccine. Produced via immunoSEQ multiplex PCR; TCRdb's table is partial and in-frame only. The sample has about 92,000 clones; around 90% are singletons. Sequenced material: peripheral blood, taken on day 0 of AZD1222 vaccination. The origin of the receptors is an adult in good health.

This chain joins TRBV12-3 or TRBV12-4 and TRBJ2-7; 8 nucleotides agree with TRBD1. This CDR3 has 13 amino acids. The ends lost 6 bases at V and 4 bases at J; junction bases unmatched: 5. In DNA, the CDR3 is TGTGCCAGCAGCCCGACAGGGGCATACGAGCAGTACTTC. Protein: CASSPTGAYEQYF.

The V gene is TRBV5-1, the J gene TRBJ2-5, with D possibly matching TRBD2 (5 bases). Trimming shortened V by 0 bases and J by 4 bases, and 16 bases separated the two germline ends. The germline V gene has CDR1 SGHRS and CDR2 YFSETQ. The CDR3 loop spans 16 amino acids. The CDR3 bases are TGCGCCAGCAGCTTGGCGCCTAGCTCTGGGTCAGAGACCCAGTACTTC. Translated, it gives CASSLAPSSGSETQYF.

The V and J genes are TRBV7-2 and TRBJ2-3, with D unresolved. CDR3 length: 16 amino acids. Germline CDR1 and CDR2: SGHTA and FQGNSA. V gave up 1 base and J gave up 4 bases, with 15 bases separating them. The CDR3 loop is CASSLGWSGLADTQYF. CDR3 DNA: TGTGCCAGCAGCTTAGGGTGGAGTGGATTGGCAGATACGCAGTATTTT.

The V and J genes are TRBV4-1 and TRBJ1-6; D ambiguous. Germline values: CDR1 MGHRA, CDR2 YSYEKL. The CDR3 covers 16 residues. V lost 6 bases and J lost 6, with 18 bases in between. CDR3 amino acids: CASRPLLPGSNSPLHF. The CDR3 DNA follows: TGCGCCAGCAGGCCGCTTCTCCCGGGATCTAATTCACCCCTCCACTTT.

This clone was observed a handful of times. The CDR3 is CSVVIGRTEAFF. DNA of the CDR3: TGCAGCGTTGTCATAGGGAGGACTGAAGCTTTCTTT. J is TRBJ1-1 and V is TRBV29-1; no clear D. The CDR3 extends over 12 amino acids. Trimming shortened V by 4 bases and J by 5 bases, and 11 bases separated the two germline ends. The germline V gene encodes CDR1 SQVTM and CDR2 ANQGSEA. Variable domain in full (rest from reference TRBV29-1 and TRBJ1-1): SAVISQKPSRDICQRGTSLTIQCQVDSQVTMMFWYRQQPGQSLTLIATANQGSEATYESGFVIDKFPISRPNLTFSTLTVSNMSPEDSSIYLCSVVIGRTEAFFGQGTRLTVV.

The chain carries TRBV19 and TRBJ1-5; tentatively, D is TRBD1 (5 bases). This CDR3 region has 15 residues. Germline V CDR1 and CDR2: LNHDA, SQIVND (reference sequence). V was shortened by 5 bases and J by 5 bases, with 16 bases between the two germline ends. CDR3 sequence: CASSVGDLRYQPQHF. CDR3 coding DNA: TGTGCCAGTAGTGTTGGGGACTTACGGTATCAGCCCCAGCATTTT.

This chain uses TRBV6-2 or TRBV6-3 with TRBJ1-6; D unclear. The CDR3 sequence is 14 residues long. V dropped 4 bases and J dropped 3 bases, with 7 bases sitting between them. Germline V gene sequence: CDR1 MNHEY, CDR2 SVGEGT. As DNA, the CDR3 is TGTGCCAGCAGTTTTGCGGACTATAATTCACCCCTCCACTTT. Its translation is CASSFADYNSPLHF.

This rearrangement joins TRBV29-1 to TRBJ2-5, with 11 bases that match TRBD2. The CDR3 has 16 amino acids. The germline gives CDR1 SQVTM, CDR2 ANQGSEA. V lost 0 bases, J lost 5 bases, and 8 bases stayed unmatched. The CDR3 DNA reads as TGCAGCGTTGAAGATCAAGGACTAGCGGGCGGGGAGACCCAGTACTTC. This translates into CSVEDQGLAGGETQYF.

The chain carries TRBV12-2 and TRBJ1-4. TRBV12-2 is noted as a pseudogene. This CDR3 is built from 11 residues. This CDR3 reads CASRLEKKLFF. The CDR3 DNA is TGTGCAAGTCGCTTAGAGAAAAAACTGTTTTTT.

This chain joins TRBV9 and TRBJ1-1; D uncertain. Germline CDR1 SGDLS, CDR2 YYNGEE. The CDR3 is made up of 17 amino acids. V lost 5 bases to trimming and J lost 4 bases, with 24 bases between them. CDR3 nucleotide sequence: TGTGCCAGCAGTACGGGGATCTCCGGGCCCCAGTCCACTGAAGCTTTCTTT. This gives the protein CASSTGISGPQSTEAFF.

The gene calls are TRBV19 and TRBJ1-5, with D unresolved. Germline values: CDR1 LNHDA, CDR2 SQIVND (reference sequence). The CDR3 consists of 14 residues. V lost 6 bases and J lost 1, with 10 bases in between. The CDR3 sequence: CASSGLGSNQPQHF. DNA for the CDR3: TGTGCCAGTAGCGGCCTGGGGAGCAATCAGCCCCAGCATTTT.

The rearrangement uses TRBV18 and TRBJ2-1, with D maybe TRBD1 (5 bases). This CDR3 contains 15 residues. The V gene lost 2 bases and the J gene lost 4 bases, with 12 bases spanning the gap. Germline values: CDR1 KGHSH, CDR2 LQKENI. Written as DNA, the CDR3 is TGTGCCAGCTCACCAAACTTCCAGGGTTACAATGAGCAGTTCTTC. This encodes CASSPNFQGYNEQFF.

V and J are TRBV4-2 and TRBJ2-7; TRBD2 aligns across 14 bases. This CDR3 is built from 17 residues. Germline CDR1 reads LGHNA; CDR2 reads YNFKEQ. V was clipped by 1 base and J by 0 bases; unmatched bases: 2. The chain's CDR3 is CASSQGTSGGRSYEQYF. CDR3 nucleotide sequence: TGTGCCAGCAGCCAAGGGACTAGCGGGGGGCGCTCCTACGAGCAGTACTTC.

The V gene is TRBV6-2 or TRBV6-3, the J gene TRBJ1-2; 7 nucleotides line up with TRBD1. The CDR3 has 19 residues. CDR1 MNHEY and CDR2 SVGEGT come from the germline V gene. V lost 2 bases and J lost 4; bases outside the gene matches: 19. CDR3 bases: TGTGCCAGCAGTTACCGCCCGGGACAGCTAGCTCATGGGAGCTATGGCTACACCTTC. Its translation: CASSYRPGQLAHGSYGYTF.

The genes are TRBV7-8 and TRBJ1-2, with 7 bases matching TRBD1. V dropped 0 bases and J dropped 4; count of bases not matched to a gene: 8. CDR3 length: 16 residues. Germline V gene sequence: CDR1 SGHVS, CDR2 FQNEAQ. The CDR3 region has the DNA TGTGCCAGCAGCTTAGCGGGAGGGGGCAGAAGCTATGGCTACACCTTC. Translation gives CASSLAGGGRSYGYTF.

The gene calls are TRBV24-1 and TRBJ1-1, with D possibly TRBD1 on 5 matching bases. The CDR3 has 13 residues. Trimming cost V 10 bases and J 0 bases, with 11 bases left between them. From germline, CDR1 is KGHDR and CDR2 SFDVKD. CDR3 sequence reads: CATRGLVNTEAFF. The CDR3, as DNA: TGTGCCACGCGGGGGTTGGTGAACACTGAAGCTTTCTTT.

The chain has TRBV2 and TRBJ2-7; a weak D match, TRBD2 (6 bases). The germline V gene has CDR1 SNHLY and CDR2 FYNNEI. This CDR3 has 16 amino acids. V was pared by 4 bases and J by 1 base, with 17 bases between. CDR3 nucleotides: TGTGCCAGCAGTGGACGTTATGGGACTCCATCCTACGAGCAGTACTTC. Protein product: CASSGRYGTPSYEQYF.

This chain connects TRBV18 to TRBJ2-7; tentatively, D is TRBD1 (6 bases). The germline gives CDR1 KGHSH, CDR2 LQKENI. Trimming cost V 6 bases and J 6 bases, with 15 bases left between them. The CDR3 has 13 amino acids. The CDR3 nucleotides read TGTGCCAGCTCCCCCCAACAGGGCCGCGAGCAGTACTTC. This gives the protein CASSPQQGREQYF.

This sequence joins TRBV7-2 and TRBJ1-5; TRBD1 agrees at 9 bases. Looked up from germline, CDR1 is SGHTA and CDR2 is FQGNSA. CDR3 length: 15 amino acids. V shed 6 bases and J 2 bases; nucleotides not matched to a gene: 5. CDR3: CASSLQGAGNQPQHF. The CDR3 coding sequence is TGTGCCAGCAGTCTACAGGGGGCCGGCAATCAGCCCCAGCATTTT.

CDR3: CASSPRTGGANGYTF. CDR3 DNA: TGCGCCAGCAGTCCTCGGACAGGGGGCGCGAATGGCTACACCTTC. The V gene is TRBV23-1, the J gene TRBJ1-2; the match to TRBD1 covers 11 bases. TRBV23-1 is assigned to the ORF class and has an uncertain function. The junction had 7 bases not matched to a gene; V was cut back by 4 bases and J by 6 bases. CDR3 size: 15 residues.

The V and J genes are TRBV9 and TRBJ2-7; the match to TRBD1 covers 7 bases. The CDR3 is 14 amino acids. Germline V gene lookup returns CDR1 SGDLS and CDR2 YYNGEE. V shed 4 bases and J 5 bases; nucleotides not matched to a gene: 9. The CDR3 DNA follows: TGTGCCAGCAGCCAATTGACAGGGAACCACGAGCAGTACTTC. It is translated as CASSQLTGNHEQYF.

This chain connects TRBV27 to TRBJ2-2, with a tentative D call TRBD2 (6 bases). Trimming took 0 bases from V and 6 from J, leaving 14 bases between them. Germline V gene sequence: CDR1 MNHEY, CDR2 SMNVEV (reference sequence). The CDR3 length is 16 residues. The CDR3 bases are TGTGCCAGCAGTTTATCGCGGGGCTTTAGCGCCGGGGAGCTGTTTTTT. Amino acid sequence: CASSLSRGFSAGELFF.

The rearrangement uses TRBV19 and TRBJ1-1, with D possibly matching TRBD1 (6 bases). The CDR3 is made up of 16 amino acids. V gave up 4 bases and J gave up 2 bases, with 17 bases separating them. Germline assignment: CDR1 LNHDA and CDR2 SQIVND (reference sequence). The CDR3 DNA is TGTGCCAGTAGTAAAGAGGGGGGCCTGGGTAACACTGAAGCTTTCTTT. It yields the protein CASSKEGGLGNTEAFF. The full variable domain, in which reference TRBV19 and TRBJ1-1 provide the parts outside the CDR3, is DGGITQSPKYLFRKEGQNVTLSCEQNLNHDAMYWYRQDPGQGLRLIYYSQIVNDFQKGDIAEGYSVSREKKESFPLTVTSAQKNPTAFYLCASSKEGGLGNTEAFFGQGTRLTVV.

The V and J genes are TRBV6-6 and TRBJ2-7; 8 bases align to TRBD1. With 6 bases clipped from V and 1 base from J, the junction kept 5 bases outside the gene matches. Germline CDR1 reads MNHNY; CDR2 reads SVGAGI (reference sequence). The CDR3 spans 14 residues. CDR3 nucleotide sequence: TGTGCCAGCAGCCCCGACAGGGGATCCTACGAGCAGTACTTC. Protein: CASSPDRGSYEQYF.

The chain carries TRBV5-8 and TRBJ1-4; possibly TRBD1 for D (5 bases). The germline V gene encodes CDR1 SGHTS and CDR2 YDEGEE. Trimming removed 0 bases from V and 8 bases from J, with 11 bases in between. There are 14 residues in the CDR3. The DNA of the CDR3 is TGTGCCAGCAGCTTGGGAGAGGGGTACGAAAAACTGTTTTTT. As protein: CASSLGEGYEKLFF. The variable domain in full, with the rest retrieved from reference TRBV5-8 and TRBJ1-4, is EAGVTQSPTHLIKTRGQQATLRCSPISGHTSVYWYQQALGLGLQFLLWYDEGEERNRGNFPPRFSGRQFPNYSSELNVNALELEDSALYLCASSLGEGYEKLFFGSGTQLSVL.

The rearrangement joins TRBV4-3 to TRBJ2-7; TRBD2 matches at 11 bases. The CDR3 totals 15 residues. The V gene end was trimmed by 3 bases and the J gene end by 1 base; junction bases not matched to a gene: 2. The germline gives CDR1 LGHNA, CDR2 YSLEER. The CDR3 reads CASSQGLAASYEQYF. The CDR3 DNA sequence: TGCGCCAGCAGCCAGGGACTAGCGGCTTCCTACGAGCAGTACTTC.

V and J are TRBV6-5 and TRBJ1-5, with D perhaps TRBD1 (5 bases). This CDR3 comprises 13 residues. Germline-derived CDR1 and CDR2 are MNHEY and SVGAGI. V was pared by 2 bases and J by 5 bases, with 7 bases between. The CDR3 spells CASSYRGDQPQHF. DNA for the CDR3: TGTGCCAGCAGTTACAGAGGGGATCAGCCCCAGCATTTT.

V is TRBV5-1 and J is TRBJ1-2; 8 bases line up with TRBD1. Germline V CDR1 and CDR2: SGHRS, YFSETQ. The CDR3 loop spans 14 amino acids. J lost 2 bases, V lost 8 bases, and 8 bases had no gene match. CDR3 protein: CASQIGQGNYGYTF. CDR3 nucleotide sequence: TGCGCCAGTCAAATCGGACAGGGAAACTATGGCTACACCTTC.

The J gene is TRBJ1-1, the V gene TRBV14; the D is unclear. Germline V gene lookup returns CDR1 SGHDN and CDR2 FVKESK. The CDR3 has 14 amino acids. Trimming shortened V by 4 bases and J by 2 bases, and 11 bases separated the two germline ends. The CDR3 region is CASSPWSVNTEAFF. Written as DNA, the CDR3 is TGTGCCAGCAGCCCTTGGTCGGTAAACACTGAAGCTTTCTTT.

The CDR3 is CASSLQGGGNSPLHF. The DNA of the CDR3 is TGTGCCAGCAGCTTACAGGGAGGCGGGAATTCACCCCTCCACTTT. The chain is built from TRBV6-6 and TRBJ1-6, with D perhaps TRBD1 (6 bases). This CDR3 region has 15 residues. Germline V gene sequence: CDR1 MNHNY, CDR2 SVGAGI (reference sequence). Trimming pared 6 bases from V and 7 bases from J, leaving 16 bases between.

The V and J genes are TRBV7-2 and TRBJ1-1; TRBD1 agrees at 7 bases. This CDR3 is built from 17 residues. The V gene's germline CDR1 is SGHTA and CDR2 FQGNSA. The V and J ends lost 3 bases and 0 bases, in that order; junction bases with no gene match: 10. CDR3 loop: CASSFQGGRWMNTEAFF. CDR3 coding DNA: TGTGCCAGCAGCTTCCAGGGGGGGAGGTGGATGAACACTGAAGCTTTCTTT. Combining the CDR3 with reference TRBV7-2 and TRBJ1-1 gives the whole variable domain GAGVSQSPSNKVTEKGKDVELRCDPISGHTALYWYRQSLGQGLEFLIYFQGNSAPDKSGLPSDRFSAERTGGSVSTLTIQRTQQEDSAVYLCASSFQGGRWMNTEAFFGQGTRLTVV.

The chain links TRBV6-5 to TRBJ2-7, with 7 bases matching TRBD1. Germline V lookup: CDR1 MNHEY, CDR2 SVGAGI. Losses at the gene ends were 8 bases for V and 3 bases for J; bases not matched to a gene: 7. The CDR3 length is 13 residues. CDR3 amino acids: CASEGQKNYEQYF. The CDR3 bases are TGTGCCAGCGAGGGACAGAAAAACTACGAGCAGTACTTC.